This T cell receptor beta chain emerged from a study of T cells in Graves' hyperthyroidism and ophthalmopathy. TCR beta CDR3 regions were amplified from RNA transcripts. The TCR CDR3 first-round RT-PCR relied on the HTBI primer set. In TCRdb, the multiplex PCR reads were re-called with MiXCR into one record per CDR3 protein. The repertoire holds 300,000 or so distinct CDR3 sequences, with around 20% as singletons. This clonotype has ten or more counts. The V and J ends lost 0 bases and 4 bases, in that order; junction bases with no gene match: 4. This CDR3 region has 14 residues. Germline lookup yields CDR1 DFQATT and CDR2 SNEGSKA (reference sequence).

This receptor was obtained from a woman between 50 and 59 years old with Graves' hyperthyroidism. The specimen was blood. The chain couples TRBV20-1 to TRBJ1-1, with 8 bases identical to TRBD1. The DNA for the CDR3 is TGCAGTGCTAGAGATTTTACAGGGGGCACTGAAGCTTTCTTT. Translating it yields CSARDFTGGTEAFF.